The 6 T cell receptor beta chains below all came from one sample that was sequenced in a study of tumor-infiltrating lymphocytes in primary liver carcinoma. The study co-extracted DNA and RNA from approximately 20-30 mg of unsorted bulk tissue. Constant-region priming of approximately 500 ng total RNA yielded TCR beta cDNA. A slightly modified ARM-PCR protocol with three nested multiplex PCR rounds produced these TCR beta libraries. The two initial PCR rounds, nine to eleven cycles each, used TRBV1-TRBV30 forward and C-beta reverse primers. TCRdb passed the multiplex PCR reads through MiXCR, listing each CDR3 protein once. The sample lists 100,000 or so distinct CDR3 sequences; around 83% were seen once. Sequencing input: liver tumor tissue from sampling region 3. The subset here: tumor region T3, left-lateral pole. Receptors originate from a man aged 40-49 years with primary liver carcinoma and hepatitis B virus infection.

Comments on this clonotype: Without the conserved terminal phenylalanine or tryptophan, this CDR3 likely stems from a read error. V is TRBV4-2 and J is TRBJ2-7; D gene unclear. Germline CDR1 is LGHNA and CDR2 is YNFKEQ. This CDR3 region has 15 residues. CDR3 bases: TGTGCCAGCAACCAAGCGTGGCGCGGATCCTACGAGCAGTACTCC. Its translation is CASNQAWRGSYEQYS.

Regarding this clonotype: A read error may produce the germline difference seen at one junction end. CDR3 DNA sequence: TGTGCCAGCAGGCACGACAGGGGGGGCACCGGGGAGCTGTGTTTT. Translated, it gives CASRHDRGGTGELCF. The rearrangement uses TRBV12-3 or TRBV12-4 and TRBJ2-2; 9 nucleotides match TRBD1. The CDR3 is 15 amino acids.

This clonotype was seen only once. An end of the junction does not agree with germline; a read error may underlie this. The chain joins TRBV11-2 to TRBJ2-5, with 7 bases identical to TRBD2. CDR1 is SGHAT, CDR2 FQNNGV, per germline. This CDR3 is built from 15 residues. The CDR3 DNA follows: TGTACCATCAGCTTAGGGGCTAGCGGACAAGAGGCCCAGTACTTC. Translating it yields CTISLGASGQEAQYF. Complete variable domain (other parts from reference TRBV11-2 and TRBJ2-5): EAGVAQSPRYKIIEKRQSVAFWCNPISGHATLYWYQQILGQGPKLLIQFQNNGVVDDSQLPKDRFSAERLKGVDSTLKIQPAKLEDSAVYLCTISLGASGQEAQYFGPGTRLLVL.

This chain links TRBV29-1 with TRBJ1-4; 8 bases are shared with TRBD1. Trimming at V came to 7 bases and at J to 8 bases, leaving 9 bases not matched to a gene. The CDR3 is 13 amino acids. CDR1 is SQVTM and CDR2 is ANQGSEA in the germline V gene. The CDR3 DNA follows: TGCAGCGCCAGCATTCAGGGGGCAGAAAAACTGTTTTTT. Residues: CSASIQGAEKLFF.

For this clonotype: The conserved final phenylalanine or tryptophan is absent from the CDR3, which likely points to a read error. This rearrangement joins TRBV11-2 to TRBJ2-7, with 9 bases identical to TRBD1. CDR3 length: 15 residues. The germline gives CDR1 SGHAT, CDR2 FQNNGV. The CDR3 region is CISSLRWTGENEQYL. The CDR3 DNA reads TGCATCAGCAGCTTACGATGGACAGGGGAAAACGAGCAGTACCTC.

Of note for this clonotype: The junction and the germline gene differ at one end; a read error may be behind it. This rearrangement joins TRBV4-3 to TRBJ2-7; D gene unclear. Germline CDR1 LGHNA, CDR2 YSLEER. The CDR3 length is 14 residues. The CDR3 spells CASSQGQVSYGQYF. CDR3 sequence (DNA): TGCGCCAGCAGCCAAGGCCAGGTCTCCTACGGGCAGTACTTC.